These T cell receptor beta chains were read from a single sample in a study of OX40 agonist ivuxolimab in advanced cancers. Sequencing used immunoSEQ multiplex PCR; TCRdb keeps in-frame clones, though not all of them. The table shows approximately 89,000 clones, with 91% occurring only once. The sample in question was CD4+ or CD8+ T cells sorted from blood, obtained in a trial of the OX40 agonist ivuxolimab. These receptors were obtained from an adult with an advanced solid tumor such as melanoma, head and neck, liver or kidney cancer. Both conserved end residues are part of each CDR3. The D gene is left open where the match is weak. Some rows mark clone size as missing; the rest say once, few, many or name a class of expanded clone.

>few|TRBD2|TRBV4-2|TRBJ2-3
CASSLTGTTSTDTQYF
TGTGCCAGCAGCCTGACCGGGACTACGAGCACAGATACGCAGTATTTT
>-|-|TRBV6-5|TRBJ2-5
CASRRPTAALETQYF
TGTGCCAGCAGACGCCCGACGGCGGCACTGGAGACCCAGTACTTC
>-|-|TRBV6-6|TRBJ1-1
CASSSLDSTEAFF
TGTGCCAGCAGCTCCCTTGACAGCACTGAAGCTTTCTTT
>-|-|TRBV5-1|TRBJ1-5
CASSPGSNQPQHF
TGCGCCAGCAGCCCCGGTAGCAATCAGCCCCAGCATTTT
>-|-|TRBV28|TRBJ2-3
CASSSQTDTQYF
TGTGCCAGCAGTTCCCAGACAGATACGCAGTATTTT
>-|TRBD2|TRBV30|TRBJ2-3
CAWSSGLERDTQYF
TGTGCCTGGAGTAGCGGACTAGAGAGGGATACGCAGTATTTT
>-|TRBD2|TRBV9|TRBJ2-7
CASSAGTSGLYEQYF
TGTGCCAGCAGTGCCGGGACTAGCGGACTATACGAGCAGTACTTC
>-|-|TRBV20-1|TRBJ2-4
CSSPLGIQYF
TGCAGTTCACCACTAGGGATTCAGTACTTC
>-|-|TRBV6-5|TRBJ2-1
CASSYRVLMEQFF
TGTGCCAGCAGTTATAGGGTTCTGATGGAGCAGTTCTTC
>-|TRBD1|TRBV28|TRBJ2-3
CASSPPGTGITDTQYF
TGTGCCAGCAGTCCACCCGGGACAGGTATCACAGATACGCAGTATTTT
>-|-|TRBV6-6|TRBJ2-3
CASSPQRVGDTQYF
TGTGCCAGCAGCCCTCAAAGGGTTGGAGATACGCAGTATTTT
>-|TRBD1|TRBV28|TRBJ2-7
CASRRQGTLLYEQYF
TGTGCCAGCAGAAGACAGGGCACGCTGCTCTACGAGCAGTACTTC
>once|-|TRBV2|TRBJ2-5
CASSVDMAQETQYF
TGTGCCAGCAGCGTGGACATGGCCCAAGAGACCCAGTACTTC
>-|-|TRBV10-3|TRBJ2-4
CAISEGKQNIQYF
TGTGCCATCAGTGAGGGGAAACAAAACATTCAGTACTTC
>-|-|TRBV20-1|TRBJ1-1
CSAPERTEAFF
TGCAGTGCTCCAGAGCGTACTGAAGCTTTCTTT
>-|TRBD1|TRBV5-5|TRBJ2-7
CASSSGGLPYEQYF
TGTGCCAGCAGCTCAGGGGGTCTCCCCTACGAGCAGTACTTC
>-|-|TRBV4-1|TRBJ2-5
CASSQDQGRKETQYF
TGCGCCAGCAGCCAAGATCAAGGGCGGAAAGAGACCCAGTACTTC
>-|-|TRBV29-1|TRBJ2-7
CSVVGTLGFGYEQYF
TGCAGCGTTGTAGGTACCTTGGGGTTCGGTTACGAGCAGTACTTC
>-|TRBD1|TRBV7-2|TRBJ1-6
CASSLVEQGGSPLHF
TGTGCCAGCAGCTTAGTGGAACAGGGGGGATCACCCCTCCACTTT
>-|-|TRBV5-1|TRBJ1-4
CASSLRDRGEKLFF
TGCGCCAGCAGCCTCCGGGACCGGGGCGAAAAACTGTTTTTT
>-|-|TRBV19|TRBJ2-1
CASSRWNEQFF
TGTGCCAGTAGCAGGTGGAATGAGCAGTTCTTC
>-|-|TRBV6-5|TRBJ1-3
CASSFRNTIYF
TGTGCCAGCAGTTTCAGAAACACCATATATTTT
>once|-|TRBV19|TRBJ2-7
CASSISGQTYEQYF
TGTGCCAGTAGTATATCTGGACAGACCTACGAGCAGTACTTC
>-|-|TRBV5-4|TRBJ2-2
CASSRSGTRNTGELFF
TGTGCCAGCAGCCGCTCCGGGACGAGGAACACCGGGGAGCTGTTTTTT
>few|TRBD2|TRBV7-9|TRBJ2-1
CASSLMFGLAGGGNEQFF
TGTGCCAGCAGCTTAATGTTTGGACTAGCGGGAGGGGGCAATGAGCAGTTCTTC
>-|-|TRBV6-5|TRBJ2-5
CATTLAKTQYF
TGTGCCACCACTCTCGCGAAGACCCAGTACTTC